The 5 T cell receptor beta chains listed next were all sequenced from one sample in a study of early T cells in non-severe SARS-CoV-2 infection. Each CDR3 protein is one row after TCRdb ran MiXCR on the 5' RACE reads. The sample carries fewer than 80,000 distinct CDR3 sequences, 10% to 12% recorded once. The material was whole blood, obtained at baseline. These TCRs come from an adult who was a healthcare worker with PCR-confirmed SARS-CoV-2 infection or an uninfected control (not recorded which).

The table lists this clonotype with a few counts. The gene calls are TRBV6-6 and TRBJ1-3; D unresolved. This CDR3 has 14 residues. V lost 7 bases to trimming and J lost 2 bases, with 12 bases between them. Per germline, CDR1 MNHNY and CDR2 SVGAGI (reference sequence). The CDR3 nucleotides are TGTGCCAGCACTCGGACGGCAGCTGGAAACACCATATATTTT. This gives the protein CASTRTAAGNTIYF.

The J gene is TRBJ2-1, the V gene TRBV12-3 or TRBV12-4; 7 nucleotides agree with TRBD2. The J segment lost 10 bases and the V segment lost 6 bases, leaving 9 bases of the junction unmatched. The CDR3 contains 13 residues. CDR3 sequence reads: CASSYIAGLEQFF. CDR3 in DNA: TGTGCCAGCAGCTACATAGCGGGTCTGGAGCAGTTCTTC.

This chain uses TRBV7-2 with TRBJ1-2; a possible D gene is TRBD1 (5 bases). The CDR3 has 15 amino acids. V dropped 1 base and J dropped 4 bases, with 13 bases sitting between them. Germline loops: CDR1 SGHTA, CDR2 FQGNSA. CDR3 sequence (DNA): TGTGCCAGCAGCTTAGTCTCGACAGTGTCCTATGGCTACACCTTC. Its translation: CASSLVSTVSYGYTF.

This chain uses TRBV10-3 with TRBJ2-7; TRBD2 matches 7 bases. With 5 bases clipped from V and 0 bases from J, the junction kept 4 bases outside the gene matches. This CDR3 is built from 14 residues. CDR1 is ENHRY, CDR2 SYGVKD, per germline. CDR3 sequence: CAISPSGDSYEQYF. CDR3 nucleotide sequence: TGTGCCATCAGTCCGAGCGGGGACTCCTACGAGCAGTACTTC.

This clonotype was counted many times. J is TRBJ2-7 and V is TRBV15; 9 bases are shared with TRBD1. The ends lost 0 bases at V and 4 bases at J; junction bases unmatched: 7. Germline V gives CDR1 LNHNV, CDR2 YYDKDF (reference sequence). CDR3 size: 16 residues. The CDR3 here is CATSRELTGQGYEQYF. For the CDR3, the DNA is TGTGCCACCAGCAGAGAATTGACAGGACAGGGGTACGAGCAGTACTTC.